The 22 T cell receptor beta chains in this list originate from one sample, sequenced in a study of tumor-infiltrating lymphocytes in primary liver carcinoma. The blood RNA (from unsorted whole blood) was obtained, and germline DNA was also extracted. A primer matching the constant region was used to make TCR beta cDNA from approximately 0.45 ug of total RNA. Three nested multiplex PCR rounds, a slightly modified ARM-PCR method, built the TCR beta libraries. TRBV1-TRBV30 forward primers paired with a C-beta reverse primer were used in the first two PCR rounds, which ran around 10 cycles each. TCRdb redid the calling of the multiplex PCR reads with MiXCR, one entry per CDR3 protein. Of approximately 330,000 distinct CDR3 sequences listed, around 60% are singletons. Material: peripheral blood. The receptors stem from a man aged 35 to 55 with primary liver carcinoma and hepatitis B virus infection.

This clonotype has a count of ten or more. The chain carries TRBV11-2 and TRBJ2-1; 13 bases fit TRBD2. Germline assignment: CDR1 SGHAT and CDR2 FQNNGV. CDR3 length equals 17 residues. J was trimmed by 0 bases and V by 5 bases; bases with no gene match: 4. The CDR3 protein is CASSPRTSGSSYNEQFF. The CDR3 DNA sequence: TGTGCCAGCAGCCCCCGGACTAGCGGGAGCTCCTACAATGAGCAGTTCTTC.

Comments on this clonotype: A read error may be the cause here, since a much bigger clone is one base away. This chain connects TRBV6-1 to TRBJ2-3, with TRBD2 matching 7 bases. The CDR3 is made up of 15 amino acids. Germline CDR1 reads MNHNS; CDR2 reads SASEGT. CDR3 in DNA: TGTGCCGGCAGTGAACTGCGGGAGCGGGGAGATACGCAGTATTTT. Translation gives CAGSELRERGDTQYF.

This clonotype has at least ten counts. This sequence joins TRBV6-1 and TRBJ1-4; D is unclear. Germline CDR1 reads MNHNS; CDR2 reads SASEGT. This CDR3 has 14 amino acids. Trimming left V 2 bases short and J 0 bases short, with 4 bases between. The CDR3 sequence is CASSESATNEKLFF. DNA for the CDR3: TGTGCCAGCAGTGAATCCGCAACTAATGAAAAACTGTTTTTT.

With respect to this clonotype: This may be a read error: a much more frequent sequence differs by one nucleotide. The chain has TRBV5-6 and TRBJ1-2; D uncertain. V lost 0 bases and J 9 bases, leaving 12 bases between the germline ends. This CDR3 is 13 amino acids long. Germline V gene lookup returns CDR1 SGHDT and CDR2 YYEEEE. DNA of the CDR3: TGTGCCAGCAGCTTGGGGACCAGTGCTCGCTACACCTTC. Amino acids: CASSLGTSARYTF.

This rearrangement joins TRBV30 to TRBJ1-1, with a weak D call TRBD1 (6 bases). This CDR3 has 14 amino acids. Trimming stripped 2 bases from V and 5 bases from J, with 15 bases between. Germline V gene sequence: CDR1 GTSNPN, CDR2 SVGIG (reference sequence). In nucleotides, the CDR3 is TGTGCCTGGAGTAAAGGGGGGCGCGGGACTGAAGCTTTCTTT. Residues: CAWSKGGRGTEAFF.

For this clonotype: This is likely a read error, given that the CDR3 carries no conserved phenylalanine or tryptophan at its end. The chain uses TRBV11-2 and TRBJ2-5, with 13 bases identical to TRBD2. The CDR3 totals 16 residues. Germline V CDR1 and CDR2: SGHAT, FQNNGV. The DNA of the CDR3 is TGTGCCGGCAGCTCTACTAGCGGGAGGGTCCCGGGGACCCAGTACTCC. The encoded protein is CAGSSTSGRVPGTQYS.

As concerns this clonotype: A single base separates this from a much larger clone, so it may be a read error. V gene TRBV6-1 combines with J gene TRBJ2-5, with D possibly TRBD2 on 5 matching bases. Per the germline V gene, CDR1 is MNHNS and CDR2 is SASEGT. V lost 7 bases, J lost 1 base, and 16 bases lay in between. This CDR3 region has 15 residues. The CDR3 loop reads CASNREGGFQETQYF. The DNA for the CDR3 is TGTGCCAGCAACAGAGAGGGCGGGTTCCAAGAGACCCAGTACTTC.

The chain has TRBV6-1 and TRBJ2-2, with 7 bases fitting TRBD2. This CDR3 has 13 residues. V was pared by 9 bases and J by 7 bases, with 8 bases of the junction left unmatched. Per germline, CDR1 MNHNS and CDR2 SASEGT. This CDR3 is CASRRDYIGELFF. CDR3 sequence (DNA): TGTGCCAGTAGACGGGACTACATCGGGGAGCTGTTTTTT.

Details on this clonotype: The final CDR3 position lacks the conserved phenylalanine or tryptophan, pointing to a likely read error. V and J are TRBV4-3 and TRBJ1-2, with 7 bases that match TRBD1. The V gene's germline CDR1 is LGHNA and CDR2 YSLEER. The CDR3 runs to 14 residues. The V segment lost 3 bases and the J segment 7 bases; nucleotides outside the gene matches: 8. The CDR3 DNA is TGCGCCAGCAGCCATGGACAGGAGATGTTTGGCTACACCATC. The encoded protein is CASSHGQEMFGYTI.

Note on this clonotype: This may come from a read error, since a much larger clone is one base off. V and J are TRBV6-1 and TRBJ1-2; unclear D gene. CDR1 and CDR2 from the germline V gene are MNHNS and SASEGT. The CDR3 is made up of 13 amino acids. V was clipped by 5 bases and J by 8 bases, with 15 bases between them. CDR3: CASSSSVPKGYTF. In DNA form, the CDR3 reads TGTGCCAGCAGTTCCTCCGTGCCAAAGGGCTACACCTTC.

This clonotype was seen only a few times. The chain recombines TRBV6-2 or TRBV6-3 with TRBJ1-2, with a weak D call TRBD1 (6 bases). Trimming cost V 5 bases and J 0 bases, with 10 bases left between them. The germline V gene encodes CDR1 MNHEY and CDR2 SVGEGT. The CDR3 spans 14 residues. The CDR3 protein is CASSRGQTNYGYTF. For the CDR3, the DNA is TGTGCCAGCAGTCGAGGACAGACTAACTATGGCTACACCTTC.

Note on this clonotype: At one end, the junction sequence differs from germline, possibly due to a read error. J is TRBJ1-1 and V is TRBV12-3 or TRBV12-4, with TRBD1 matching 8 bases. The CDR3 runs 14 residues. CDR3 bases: TGTGCCAGCAGTTTAACAGGGACAGGCACTGAAGCTCTCTTT. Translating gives CASSLTGTGTEALF.

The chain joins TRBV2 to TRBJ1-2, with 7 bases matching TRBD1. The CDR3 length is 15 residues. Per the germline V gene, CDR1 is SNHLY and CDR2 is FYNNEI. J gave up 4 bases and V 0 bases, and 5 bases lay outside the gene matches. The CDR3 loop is CASSEAGGELYGYTF. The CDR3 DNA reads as TGTGCCAGCAGTGAAGCAGGGGGCGAGCTCTATGGCTACACCTTC. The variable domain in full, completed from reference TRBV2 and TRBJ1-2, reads EPEVTQTPSHQVTQMGQEVILRCVPISNHLYFYWYRQILGQKVEFLVSFYNNEISEKSEIFDDQFSVERPDGSNFTLKIRSTKLEDSAMYFCASSEAGGELYGYTFGSGTRLTVV.

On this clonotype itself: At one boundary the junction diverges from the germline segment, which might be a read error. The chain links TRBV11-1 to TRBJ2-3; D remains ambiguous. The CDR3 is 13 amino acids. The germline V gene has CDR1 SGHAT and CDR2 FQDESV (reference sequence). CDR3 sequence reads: CDSKGTDTDTQYF. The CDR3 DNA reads TGTGACAGCAAGGGAACAGACACAGATACGCAGTATTTT.

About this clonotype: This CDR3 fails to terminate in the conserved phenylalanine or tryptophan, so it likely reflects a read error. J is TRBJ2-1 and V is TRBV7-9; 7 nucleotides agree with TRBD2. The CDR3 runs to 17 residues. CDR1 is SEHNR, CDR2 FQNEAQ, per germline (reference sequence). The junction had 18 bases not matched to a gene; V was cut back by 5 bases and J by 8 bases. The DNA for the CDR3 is TGTGCCAGCAGCCCCATTGAGGGAGGCCCCCGGGGGGATGAGCAGTTCCTC. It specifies CASSPIEGGPRGDEQFL.

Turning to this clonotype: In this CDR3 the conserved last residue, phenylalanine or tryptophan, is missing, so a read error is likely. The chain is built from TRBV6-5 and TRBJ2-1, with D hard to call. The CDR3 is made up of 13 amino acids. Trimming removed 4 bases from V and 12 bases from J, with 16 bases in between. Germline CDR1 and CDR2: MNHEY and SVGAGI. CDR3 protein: CASSSGNSRWQFI. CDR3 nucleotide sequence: TGTGCCAGCAGTTCGGGCAACAGTCGATGGCAGTTCATC.

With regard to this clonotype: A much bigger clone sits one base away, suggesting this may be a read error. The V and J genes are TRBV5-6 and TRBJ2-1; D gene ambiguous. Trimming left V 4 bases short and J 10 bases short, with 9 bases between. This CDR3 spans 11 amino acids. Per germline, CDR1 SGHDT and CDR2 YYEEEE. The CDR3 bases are TGTGCCAGCAGCAACGAGTCAGAGCAGTTCTTC. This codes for CASSNESEQFF.

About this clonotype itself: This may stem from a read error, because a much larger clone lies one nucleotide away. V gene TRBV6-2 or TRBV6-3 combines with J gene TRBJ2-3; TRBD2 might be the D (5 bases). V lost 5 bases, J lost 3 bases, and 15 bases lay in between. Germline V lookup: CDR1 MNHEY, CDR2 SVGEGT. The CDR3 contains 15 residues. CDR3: CASSPAGMLTDTQYF. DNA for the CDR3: TGTGCCAGCAGTCCAGCCGGGATGTTGACAGATACGCAGTATTTT.

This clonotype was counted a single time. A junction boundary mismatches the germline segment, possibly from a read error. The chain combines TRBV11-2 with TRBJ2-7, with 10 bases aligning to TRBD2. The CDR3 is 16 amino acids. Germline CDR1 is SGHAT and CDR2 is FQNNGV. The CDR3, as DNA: TGTGCCAGCAGCGCTTCTAGCGGGAGTGGGGCCTACGGGCAGTACTTC. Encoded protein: CASSASSGSGAYGQYF.

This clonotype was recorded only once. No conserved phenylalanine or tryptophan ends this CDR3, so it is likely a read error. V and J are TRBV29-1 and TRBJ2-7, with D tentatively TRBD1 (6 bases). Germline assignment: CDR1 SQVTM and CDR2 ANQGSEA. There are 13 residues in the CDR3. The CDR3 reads CCVWTAPLYEQYL. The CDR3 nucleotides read TGCTGCGTTTGGACAGCCCCACTCTACGAGCAGTACCTC.

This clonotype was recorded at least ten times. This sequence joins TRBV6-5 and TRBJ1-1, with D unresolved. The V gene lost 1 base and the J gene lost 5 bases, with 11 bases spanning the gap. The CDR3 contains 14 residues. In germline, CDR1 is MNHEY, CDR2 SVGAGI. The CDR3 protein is CASSYFEGRTEAFF. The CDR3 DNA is TGTGCCAGCAGTTACTTCGAGGGCAGGACTGAAGCTTTCTTT.

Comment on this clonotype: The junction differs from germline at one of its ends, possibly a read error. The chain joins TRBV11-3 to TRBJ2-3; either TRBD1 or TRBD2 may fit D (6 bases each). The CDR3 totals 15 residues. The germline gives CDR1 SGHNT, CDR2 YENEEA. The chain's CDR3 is CASSLGGGSIDTQYF. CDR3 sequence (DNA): TGTGCCAGCAGCCTAGGAGGGGGTAGCATAGATACGCAGTATTTT. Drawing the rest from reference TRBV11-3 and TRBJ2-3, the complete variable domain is EAGVVQSPRYKIIEKKQPVAFWCNPISGHNTLYWYLQNLGQGPELLIRYENEEAVDDSQLPKDRFSAERLKGVDSTLKIQPAELGDSAVYLCASSLGGGSIDTQYFGPGTRLTVL.